Following are 23 T cell receptor beta chains from one sample sequenced in a study of blood T cell repertoires in COVID-19. This table comes from immunoSEQ multiplex PCR, and its TCRdb copy is limited to in-frame clones, with some not included. The table lists 240,000 or so clones, 86% of them singletons. Sequences were obtained from PBMCs or T cells enriched from blood (not recorded which). The receptor source for this set is a woman aged 45-65 years who had recovered from COVID-19.

The rearrangement links TRBV6-5 to TRBJ2-7; TRBD1 matches at 12 bases. From germline, CDR1 is MNHEY and CDR2 SVGAGI. Trimming at V came to 9 bases and at J to 1 base, leaving 7 bases not matched to a gene. CDR3 length equals 15 residues. The CDR3 loop is CASGTGGLLSYEQYF. The CDR3 DNA reads TGTGCCAGTGGGACAGGGGGCCTTTTATCCTACGAGCAGTACTTC.

The V gene is TRBV7-3, the J gene TRBJ2-1; TRBD2 matches at 10 bases. CDR1 is SGHTA and CDR2 is FQGTGA in the germline V gene. V lost 2 bases to trimming and J lost 9 bases; unmatched junction nucleotides: 7. This CDR3 comprises 15 residues. The CDR3 bases are TGTGCCAGCAGCTTACGGGCTAGCGGGAGTGTTGAGCAGTTCTTC. Protein sequence: CASSLRASGSVEQFF.

The genes are TRBV9 and TRBJ1-5, with 9 bases lining up with TRBD1. CDR3 length: 15 amino acids. Germline V gene lookup returns CDR1 SGDLS and CDR2 YYNGEE. V gave up 4 bases and J gave up 3 bases; unmatched junction bases: 5. The CDR3 DNA reads as TGTGCCAGCAGCATCGGGACAGGGAACAATCAGCCCCAGCATTTT. As protein: CASSIGTGNNQPQHF.

The chain couples TRBV11-2 to TRBJ2-4; TRBD2 aligns across 10 bases. Losses at the gene ends were 0 bases for V and 0 bases for J; bases not matched to a gene: 8. Germline CDR1 is SGHAT and CDR2 is FQNNGV. The CDR3 totals 19 residues. CDR3 residues: CASSLDRTSGTLAKNIQYF. The CDR3 DNA sequence: TGTGCCAGCAGCTTAGACAGGACTAGCGGTACTCTAGCCAAAAACATTCAGTACTTC.

The chain uses TRBV25-1 and TRBJ2-7; no clear D gene. The germline CDR1 and CDR2 sequences are MGHDK and SYGVNS. This CDR3 has 14 amino acids. Trimming left V 1 base short and J 4 bases short, with 11 bases between. The CDR3 DNA follows: TGTGCCAGCAGTGAATCGGTCCGAACTTACGAGCAGTACTTC. Translation: CASSESVRTYEQYF.

This sequence joins TRBV5-4 and TRBJ2-5, with a possible D match to TRBD1 (5 bases). This CDR3 is 16 amino acids long. The germline CDR1 and CDR2 sequences are SGHNT and YYREEE (reference sequence). Between the trimmed V and J ends, which lost 6 bases and 2 bases, there was a span of 20 bases. The chain's CDR3 is CASTLGVRPSQETQYF. The CDR3 nucleotides are TGTGCCAGCACCTTAGGGGTCAGGCCTTCACAAGAGACCCAGTACTTC. Looking up the rest from reference TRBV5-4 and TRBJ2-5 gives the full variable domain: ETGVTQSPTHLIKTRGQQVTLRCSSQSGHNTVSWYQQALGQGPQFIFQYYREEENGRGNFPPRFSGLQFPNYSSELNVNALELDDSALYLCASTLGVRPSQETQYFGPGTRLLVL.

The chain is built from TRBV27 and TRBJ2-7; 11 nucleotides align to TRBD2. Germline V gene data show CDR1 as MNHEY and CDR2 as SMNVEV (reference sequence). The CDR3 length is 20 residues. V was pared by 3 bases and J by 0 bases, with 16 bases of the junction left unmatched. The CDR3, as DNA: TGTGCCAGCAGTTTTCGGACAGGGACACTAGCGGGGGCCAGCTCCTACGAGCAGTACTTC. The encoded protein is CASSFRTGTLAGASSYEQYF.

This clone has a handful of counts. This rearrangement joins TRBV27 to TRBJ1-1; no definite D call. CDR3 length equals 15 residues. Trimming stripped 2 bases from V and 5 bases from J, with 15 bases between. Germline V gene data show CDR1 as MNHEY and CDR2 as SMNVEV (reference sequence). CDR3 in amino acids: CASSLGSAVGTEAFF. CDR3 in DNA: TGTGCCAGCAGTTTAGGGTCGGCGGTTGGGACTGAAGCTTTCTTT.

The chain links TRBV6-5 to TRBJ2-5, with TRBD1 matching 9 bases. V lost 2 bases to trimming and J lost 4 bases; unmatched junction nucleotides: 2. This CDR3 region has 14 residues. Germline-derived CDR1 and CDR2 are MNHEY and SVGAGI. The CDR3 nucleotides are TGTGCCAGCAGTTACCGACAGGGGGGAGAGACCCAGTACTTC. Protein product: CASSYRQGGETQYF.

The CDR3 bases are TGTGCCAGCAGTCCCCCCGGGAACTTATACGAGCAGTACTTC. It codes for CASSPPGNLYEQYF. This chain links TRBV6-2 or TRBV6-3 with TRBJ2-7, with TRBD2 as a possible D gene (5 bases). Germline lookup yields CDR1 MNHEY and CDR2 SVGEGT. With 5 bases removed from V and 4 bases from J, the gap between germline ends came to 15 bases. The CDR3 totals 14 residues.

The chain links TRBV6-6 to TRBJ1-5; 9 bases are a match to TRBD1. V trimming: 5 bases; J trimming: 2 bases; junction bases outside the gene matches: 10. Germline CDR1 is MNHNY and CDR2 is SVGAGI (reference sequence). CDR3 length: 17 residues. The CDR3 bases are TGTGCCAGCAGTCCCCGGGACAGGGCCCTAGGCAATCAGCCCCAGCATTTT. Translation gives CASSPRDRALGNQPQHF.

This chain's CDR3 is CASSSPVGRETQYF. CDR3 nucleotide sequence: TGTGCCAGCAGCTCCCCCGTGGGGAGAGAGACCCAGTACTTC. The chain employs TRBV7-2 and TRBJ2-5; TRBD2 is a possible D gene (5 bases). V lost 4 bases, J lost 4 bases, and 13 bases lay in between. CDR1 and CDR2 from the germline V gene are SGHTA and FQGNSA. There are 14 residues in the CDR3.

This chain uses TRBV5-5 with TRBJ1-5, with D perhaps matching TRBD1 (5 bases). The CDR3 covers 16 residues. Germline CDR1 reads SGHKS; CDR2 reads YYEKEE (reference sequence). Trimming removed 2 bases from V and 0 bases from J, with 12 bases in between. The DNA for the CDR3 is TGTGCCAGCAGCTTATTAGGAGGGGATAGCAATCAGCCCCAGCATTTT. It is translated as CASSLLGGDSNQPQHF.

The rearrangement links TRBV12-5 to TRBJ1-2, with D possibly being TRBD1 (6 bases). V gave up 2 bases and J gave up 6 bases, with 19 bases separating them. Germline V gene sequence: CDR1 LGHNT, CDR2 FRNRAP. CDR3 length: 16 residues. The CDR3 loop is CASGLFRGATPDGYTF. CDR3 nucleotide sequence: TGTGCTAGTGGTTTGTTTCGGGGGGCGACCCCTGATGGCTACACCTTC. Combining the CDR3 with reference TRBV12-5 and TRBJ1-2 gives the whole variable domain DARVTQTPRHKVTEMGQEVTMRCQPILGHNTVFWYRQTMMQGLELLAYFRNRAPLDDSGMPKDRFSAEMPDATLATLKIQPSEPRDSAVYFCASGLFRGATPDGYTFGSGTRLTVV.

The genes are TRBV29-1 and TRBJ1-4; D is possibly TRBD1 (6 bases). The ends were cut back, 5 bases at V and 0 bases at J, with 10 bases in the middle. Germline assignment: CDR1 SQVTM and CDR2 ANQGSEA. CDR3 length equals 14 residues. CDR3 sequence reads: CSVFRGPTNEKLFF. As DNA, the CDR3 is TGCAGCGTTTTCAGGGGACCAACTAATGAAAAACTGTTTTTT. Drawing the rest from reference TRBV29-1 and TRBJ1-4, the complete variable domain is SAVISQKPSRDICQRGTSLTIQCQVDSQVTMMFWYRQQPGQSLTLIATANQGSEATYESGFVIDKFPISRPNLTFSTLTVSNMSPEDSSIYLCSVFRGPTNEKLFFGSGTQLSVL.

The chain couples TRBV10-3 to TRBJ2-7; 10 nucleotides agree with TRBD1. Germline assignment: CDR1 ENHRY and CDR2 SYGVKD. V shed 3 bases and J 5 bases; nucleotides not matched to a gene: 7. CDR3 length: 15 amino acids. This CDR3 is CAISDGGQGMNEQYF. The CDR3 nucleotides are TGTGCCATCAGTGACGGGGGACAGGGGATGAACGAGCAGTACTTC.

V gene TRBV19 combines with J gene TRBJ1-2; D is unclear. Germline V lookup: CDR1 LNHDA, CDR2 SQIVND (reference sequence). This CDR3 region has 13 residues. V was clipped by 7 bases and J by 5 bases, with 14 bases between them. CDR3 coding DNA: TGTGCCAGTACCTCCCCTCAGCGATATGGCTACACCTTC. It specifies CASTSPQRYGYTF.

In its sample, this clone was seen once. The chain is built from TRBV27 and TRBJ1-3; a possible D gene is TRBD1 (6 bases). CDR1 is MNHEY and CDR2 is SMNVEV in the germline V gene (reference sequence). V lost 3 bases and J 4 bases, leaving 10 bases between the germline ends. This CDR3 is built from 14 residues. The CDR3 DNA is TGTGCCAGCAGTTTGACGGGGACAGGAAACACCATATATTTT. Translated: CASSLTGTGNTIYF.

This sequence joins TRBV30 and TRBJ1-2; 9 bases agree with TRBD1. This CDR3 is built from 14 residues. The germline V gene encodes CDR1 GTSNPN and CDR2 SVGIG (reference sequence). Germline trimming cut 7 bases from V and 6 bases from J; bases unmatched to any gene: 12. As DNA, the CDR3 is TGTGCCTTCCGGGACAGGGCGATAAGGAATGGCTACACCTTC. As protein: CAFRDRAIRNGYTF.

The rearrangement joins TRBV10-3 to TRBJ1-2; TRBD1 is a possible D gene (6 bases). CDR1 and CDR2 (germline): ENHRY, SYGVKD. CDR3 length: 12 amino acids. Between the trimmed V and J ends, which lost 5 bases and 6 bases, there was a span of 10 bases. As DNA, the CDR3 is TGTGCCATCAGTCCCAGGGGAGATGGCTACACCTTC. Its translation is CAISPRGDGYTF.

This clone was recorded a few times. The chain is built from TRBV14 and TRBJ1-2; D is perhaps TRBD1 (6 bases). The germline gives CDR1 SGHDN, CDR2 FVKESK. CDR3 length equals 14 residues. V was shortened by 5 bases and J by 4 bases, with 14 bases between the two germline ends. CDR3 region: CASSGPGGGYGYTF. In nucleotides, the CDR3 is TGTGCCAGCAGCGGTCCGGGGGGCGGCTATGGCTACACCTTC.

The CDR3 nucleotides are TGTGCCAGTAGTTCGACTCAGGGTTCCGGGGAGCTGTTTTTT. Encoded protein: CASSSTQGSGELFF. This chain links TRBV19 with TRBJ2-2; possible D gene TRBD1, 5 bases. Trimming shortened V by 5 bases and J by 6 bases, and 13 bases separated the two germline ends. CDR3 length equals 14 residues. Germline loops: CDR1 LNHDA, CDR2 SQIVND (reference sequence).

A single count supports this clone. The V and J genes are TRBV27 and TRBJ1-5; TRBD1 aligns across 7 bases. Germline-derived CDR1 and CDR2 are MNHEY and SMNVEV (reference sequence). The CDR3 contains 15 residues. V lost 2 bases to trimming and J lost 7 bases; unmatched junction nucleotides: 8. The DNA for the CDR3 is TGTGCCAGCAGTTTACGAGGGACAGAACCGCAGCCCCAGCATTTT. It codes for CASSLRGTEPQPQHF.